This T cell receptor beta chain came from a study of blood T cell repertoires in COVID-19. V trimming: 4 bases; J trimming: 2 bases; junction bases outside the gene matches: 10. Per the germline V gene, CDR1 is LGHDT and CDR2 is YNNKEL (reference sequence). This CDR3 spans 16 amino acids. The repertoire was sequenced with immunoSEQ multiplex PCR; TCRdb's copy has only in-frame clones and lacks some. The sample lists nearly 300,000 clones, approximately 88% occurring once. This clonotype originated in a young woman who had recovered from COVID-19. The sample consisted of peripheral blood. The V and J genes are TRBV3-1 (or the pseudogene TRBV3-2) and TRBJ1-1; TRBD1 matches 7 bases. The CDR3 coding sequence is TGTGCCAGCAGCCCCTTGACCGGGACAGTTAACACTGAAGCTTTCTTT. It is translated as CASSPLTGTVNTEAFF.